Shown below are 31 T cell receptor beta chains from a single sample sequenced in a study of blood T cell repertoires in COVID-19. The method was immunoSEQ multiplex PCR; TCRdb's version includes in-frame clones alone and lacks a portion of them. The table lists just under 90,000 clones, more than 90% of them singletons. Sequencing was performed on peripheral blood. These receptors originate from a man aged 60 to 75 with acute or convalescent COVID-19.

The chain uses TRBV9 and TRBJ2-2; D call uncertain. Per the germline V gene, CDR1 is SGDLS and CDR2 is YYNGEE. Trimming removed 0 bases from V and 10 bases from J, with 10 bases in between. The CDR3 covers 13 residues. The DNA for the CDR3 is TGTGCCAGCAGCGTAGGGCGGCTACCGGAGCTGTTTTTT. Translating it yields CASSVGRLPELFF.

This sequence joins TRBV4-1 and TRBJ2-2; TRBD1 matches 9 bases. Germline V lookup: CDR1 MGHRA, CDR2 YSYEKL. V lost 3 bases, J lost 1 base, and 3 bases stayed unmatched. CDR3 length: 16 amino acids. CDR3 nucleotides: TGCGCCAGCAGCCACCCGGGACAGGGGAACACCGGGGAGCTGTTTTTT. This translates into CASSHPGQGNTGELFF.

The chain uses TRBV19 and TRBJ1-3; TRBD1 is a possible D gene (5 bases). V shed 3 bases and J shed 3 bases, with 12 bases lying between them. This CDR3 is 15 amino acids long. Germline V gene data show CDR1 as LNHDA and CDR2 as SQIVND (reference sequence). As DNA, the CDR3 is TGTGCCAGTAGTATGTGGCAGGGTGGTGGAAACACCATATATTTT. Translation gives CASSMWQGGGNTIYF.

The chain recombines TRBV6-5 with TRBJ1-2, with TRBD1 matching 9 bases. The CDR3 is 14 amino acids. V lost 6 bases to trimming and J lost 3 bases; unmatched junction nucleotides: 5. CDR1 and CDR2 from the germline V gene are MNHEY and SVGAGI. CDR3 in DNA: TGTGCCAGCAGCCCCCGGGACAGGGACTATGGCTACACCTTC. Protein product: CASSPRDRDYGYTF.

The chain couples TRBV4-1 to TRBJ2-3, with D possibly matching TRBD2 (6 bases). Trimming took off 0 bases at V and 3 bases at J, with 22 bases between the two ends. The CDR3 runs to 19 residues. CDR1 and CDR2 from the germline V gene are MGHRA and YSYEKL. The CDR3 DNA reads TGCGCCAGCAGCCAAGAGGGGAGCGTTGAGGGAGGAGAAACAGATACGCAGTATTTT. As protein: CASSQEGSVEGGETDTQYF.

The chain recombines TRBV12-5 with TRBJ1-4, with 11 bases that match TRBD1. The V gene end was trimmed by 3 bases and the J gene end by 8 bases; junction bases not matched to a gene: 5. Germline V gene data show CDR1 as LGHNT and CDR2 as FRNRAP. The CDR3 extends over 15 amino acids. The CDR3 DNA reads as TGTGCTAGTGGTTTCGGACAGGGGGCGAGGGAAAAACTGTTTTTT. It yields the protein CASGFGQGAREKLFF.

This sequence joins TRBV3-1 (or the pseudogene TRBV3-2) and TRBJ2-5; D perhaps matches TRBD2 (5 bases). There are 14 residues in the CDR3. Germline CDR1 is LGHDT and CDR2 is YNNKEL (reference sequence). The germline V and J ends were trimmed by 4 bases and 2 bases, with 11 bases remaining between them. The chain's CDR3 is CASSPADWQETQYF. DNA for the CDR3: TGTGCCAGCAGCCCCGCGGACTGGCAAGAGACCCAGTACTTC.

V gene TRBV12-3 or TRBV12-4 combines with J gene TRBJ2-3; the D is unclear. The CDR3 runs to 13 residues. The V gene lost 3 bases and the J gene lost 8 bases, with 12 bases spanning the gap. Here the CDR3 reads CASSLVASGTQYF. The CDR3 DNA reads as TGTGCCAGCAGTTTGGTGGCAAGTGGTACGCAGTATTTT.

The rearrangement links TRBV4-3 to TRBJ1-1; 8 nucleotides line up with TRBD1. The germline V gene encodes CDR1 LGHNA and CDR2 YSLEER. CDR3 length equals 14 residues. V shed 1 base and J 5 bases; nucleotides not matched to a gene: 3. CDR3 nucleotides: TGCGCCAGCAGCCAAGTGACAGGGGTAACTGAAGCTTTCTTT. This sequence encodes CASSQVTGVTEAFF.

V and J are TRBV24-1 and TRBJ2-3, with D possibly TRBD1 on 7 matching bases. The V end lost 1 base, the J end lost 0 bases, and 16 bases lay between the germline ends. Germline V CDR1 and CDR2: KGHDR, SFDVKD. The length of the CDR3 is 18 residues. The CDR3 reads CATSDFGRGRWSTDTQYF. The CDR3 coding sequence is TGTGCCACCAGTGATTTCGGCAGGGGGAGGTGGAGCACAGATACGCAGTATTTT.

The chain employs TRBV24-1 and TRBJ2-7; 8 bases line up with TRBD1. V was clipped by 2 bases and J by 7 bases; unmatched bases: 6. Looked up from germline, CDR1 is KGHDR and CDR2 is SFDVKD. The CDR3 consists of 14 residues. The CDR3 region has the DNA TGTGCCACCAGTGATTACCAGGGGGCGGGTGAGCAGTACTTC. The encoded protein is CATSDYQGAGEQYF.

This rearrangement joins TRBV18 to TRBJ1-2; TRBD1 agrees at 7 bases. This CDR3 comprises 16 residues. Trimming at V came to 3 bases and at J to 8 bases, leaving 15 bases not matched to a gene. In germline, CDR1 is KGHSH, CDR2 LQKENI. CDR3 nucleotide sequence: TGTGCCAGCTCACCCATGCCAGGGGGGACAAGAGGGGGCTACACCTTC. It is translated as CASSPMPGGTRGGYTF. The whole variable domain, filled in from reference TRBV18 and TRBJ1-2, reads NAGVMQNPRHLVRRRGQEARLRCSPMKGHSHVYWYRQLPEEGLKFMVYLQKENIIDESGMPKERFSAEFPKEGPSILRIQQVVRGDSAAYFCASSPMPGGTRGGYTFGSGTRLTVV.

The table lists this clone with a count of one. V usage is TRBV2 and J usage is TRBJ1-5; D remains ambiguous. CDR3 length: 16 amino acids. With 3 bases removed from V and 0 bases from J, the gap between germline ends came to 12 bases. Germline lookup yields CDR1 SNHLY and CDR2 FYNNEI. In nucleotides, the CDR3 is TGTGCCAGCAGTGAGCGGAAAGTCTATAGCAATCAGCCCCAGCATTTT. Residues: CASSERKVYSNQPQHF.

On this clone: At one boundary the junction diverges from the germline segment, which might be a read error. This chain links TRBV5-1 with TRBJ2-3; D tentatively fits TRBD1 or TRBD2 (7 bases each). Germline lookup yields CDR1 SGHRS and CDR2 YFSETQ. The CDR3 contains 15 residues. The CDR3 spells CARRGGISITDTQYF. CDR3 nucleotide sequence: TGCGCCCGCAGGGGGGGGATATCGATCACAGATACGCAGTATTTT.

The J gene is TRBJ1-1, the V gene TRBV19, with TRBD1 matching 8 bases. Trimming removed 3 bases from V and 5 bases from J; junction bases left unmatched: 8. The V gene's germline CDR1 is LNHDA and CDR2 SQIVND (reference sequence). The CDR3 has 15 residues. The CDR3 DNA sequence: TGTGCCAGTAGTATCGAGGACAGGGCCGGGACTGAAGCTTTCTTT. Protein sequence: CASSIEDRAGTEAFF.

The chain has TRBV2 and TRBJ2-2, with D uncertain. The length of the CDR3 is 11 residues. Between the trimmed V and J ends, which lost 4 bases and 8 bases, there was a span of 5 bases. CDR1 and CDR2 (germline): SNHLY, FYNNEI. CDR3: CASSGQGELFF. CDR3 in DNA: TGTGCCAGCAGTGGGCAGGGGGAGCTGTTTTTT.

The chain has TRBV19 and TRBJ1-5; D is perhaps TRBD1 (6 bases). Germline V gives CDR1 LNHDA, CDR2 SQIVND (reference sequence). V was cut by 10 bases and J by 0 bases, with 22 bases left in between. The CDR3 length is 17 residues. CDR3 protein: CATLPRTEAYSNQPQHF. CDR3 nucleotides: TGTGCCACCCTACCCCGGACAGAAGCATATAGCAATCAGCCCCAGCATTTT.

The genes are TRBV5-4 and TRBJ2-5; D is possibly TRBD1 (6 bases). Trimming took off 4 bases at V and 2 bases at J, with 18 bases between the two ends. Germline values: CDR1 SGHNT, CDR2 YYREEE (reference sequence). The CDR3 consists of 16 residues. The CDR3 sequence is CASSPYSQGTQETQYF. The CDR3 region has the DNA TGTGCCAGCAGCCCTTATTCACAGGGAACGCAAGAGACCCAGTACTTC.

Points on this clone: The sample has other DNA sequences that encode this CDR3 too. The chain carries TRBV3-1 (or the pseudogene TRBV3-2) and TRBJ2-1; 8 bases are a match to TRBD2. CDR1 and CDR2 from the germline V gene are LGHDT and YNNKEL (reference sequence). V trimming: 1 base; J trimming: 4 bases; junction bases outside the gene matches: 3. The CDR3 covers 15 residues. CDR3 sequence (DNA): TGTGCCAGCAGCCAAGCTGAGCGGGAGTACAATGAGCAGTTCTTC. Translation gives CASSQAEREYNEQFF.

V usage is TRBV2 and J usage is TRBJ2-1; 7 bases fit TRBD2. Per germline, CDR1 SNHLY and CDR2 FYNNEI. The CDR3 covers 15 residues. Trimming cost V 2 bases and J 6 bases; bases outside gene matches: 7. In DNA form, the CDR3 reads TGTGCCAGCAGTGAATGGCTGAGCGGGACCAATGAGCAGTTCTTC. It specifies CASSEWLSGTNEQFF.

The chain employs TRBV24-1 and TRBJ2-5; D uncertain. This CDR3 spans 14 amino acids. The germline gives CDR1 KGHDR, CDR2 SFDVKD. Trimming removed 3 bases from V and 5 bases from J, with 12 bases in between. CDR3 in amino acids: CATSDAPFGETQYF. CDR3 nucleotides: TGTGCCACCAGTGATGCCCCCTTCGGGGAGACCCAGTACTTC.

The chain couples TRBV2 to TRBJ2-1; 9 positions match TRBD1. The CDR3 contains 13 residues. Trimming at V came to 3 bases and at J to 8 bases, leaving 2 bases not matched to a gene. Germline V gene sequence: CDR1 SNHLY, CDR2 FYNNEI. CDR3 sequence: CASSEDRGYEQFF. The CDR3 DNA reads TGTGCCAGCAGTGAGGACAGGGGATATGAGCAGTTCTTC.

The CDR3 protein is CASSLSQGGWNEQFF. The CDR3 coding sequence is TGTGCCAGCAGTTTGTCACAGGGGGGATGGAATGAGCAGTTCTTC. The rearrangement links TRBV27 to TRBJ2-1; 8 bases map to TRBD1. Per germline, CDR1 MNHEY and CDR2 SMNVEV (reference sequence). V was pared by 3 bases and J by 7 bases, with 8 bases of the junction left unmatched. The CDR3 spans 15 residues.

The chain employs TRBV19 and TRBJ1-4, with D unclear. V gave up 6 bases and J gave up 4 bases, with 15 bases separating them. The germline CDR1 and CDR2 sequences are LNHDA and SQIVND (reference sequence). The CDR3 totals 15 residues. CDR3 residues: CASSPDTEGNEKLFF. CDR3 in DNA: TGTGCCAGTAGCCCAGACACGGAGGGTAATGAAAAACTGTTTTTT.

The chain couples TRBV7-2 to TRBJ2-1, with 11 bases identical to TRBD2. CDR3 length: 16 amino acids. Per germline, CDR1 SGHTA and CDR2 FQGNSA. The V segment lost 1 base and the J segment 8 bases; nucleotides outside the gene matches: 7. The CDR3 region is CASSLVAGGQGDEQFF. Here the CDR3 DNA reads TGTGCCAGCAGCTTAGTAGCGGGAGGGCAGGGGGATGAGCAGTTCTTC.

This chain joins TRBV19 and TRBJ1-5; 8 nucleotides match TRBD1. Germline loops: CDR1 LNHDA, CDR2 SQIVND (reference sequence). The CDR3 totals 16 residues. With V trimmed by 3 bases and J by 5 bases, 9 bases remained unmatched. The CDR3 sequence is CASSMGGQAVYQPQHF. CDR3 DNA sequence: TGTGCCAGTAGTATGGGGGGACAGGCGGTGTATCAGCCCCAGCATTTT.

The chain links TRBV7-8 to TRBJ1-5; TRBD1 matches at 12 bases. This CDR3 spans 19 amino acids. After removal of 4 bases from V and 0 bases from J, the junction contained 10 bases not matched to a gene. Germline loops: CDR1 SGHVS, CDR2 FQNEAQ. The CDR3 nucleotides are TGTGCCAGCAGCTCTGAGCCAGGGACAGGGGGCAATAGCAATCAGCCCCAGCATTTT. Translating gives CASSSEPGTGGNSNQPQHF.

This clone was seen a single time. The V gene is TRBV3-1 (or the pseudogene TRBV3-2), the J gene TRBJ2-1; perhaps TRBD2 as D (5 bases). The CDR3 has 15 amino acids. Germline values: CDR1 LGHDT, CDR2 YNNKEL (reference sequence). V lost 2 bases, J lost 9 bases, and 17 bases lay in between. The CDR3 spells CASSQPRLAGSEQFF. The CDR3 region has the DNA TGTGCCAGCAGCCAACCCAGGCTAGCCGGGTCTGAGCAGTTCTTC.

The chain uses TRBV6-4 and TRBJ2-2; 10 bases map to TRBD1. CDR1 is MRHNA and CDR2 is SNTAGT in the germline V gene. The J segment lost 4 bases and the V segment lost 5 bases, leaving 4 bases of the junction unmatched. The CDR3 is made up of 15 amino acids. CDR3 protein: CASSSTGGGTGELFF. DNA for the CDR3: TGTGCCAGCAGTTCGACAGGGGGCGGCACCGGGGAGCTGTTTTTT.

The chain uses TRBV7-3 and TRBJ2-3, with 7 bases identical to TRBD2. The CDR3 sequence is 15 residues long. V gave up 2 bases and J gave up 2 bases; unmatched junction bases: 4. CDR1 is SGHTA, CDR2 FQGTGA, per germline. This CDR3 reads CASSLRGDVTDTQYF. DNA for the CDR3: TGTGCCAGCAGCTTACGGGGGGACGTCACAGATACGCAGTATTTT.

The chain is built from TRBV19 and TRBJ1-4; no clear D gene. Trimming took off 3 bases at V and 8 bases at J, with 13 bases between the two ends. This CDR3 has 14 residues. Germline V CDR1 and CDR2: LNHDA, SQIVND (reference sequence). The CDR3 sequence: CASSISGEREKLFF. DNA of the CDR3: TGTGCCAGTAGTATCTCCGGGGAAAGGGAAAAACTGTTTTTT.